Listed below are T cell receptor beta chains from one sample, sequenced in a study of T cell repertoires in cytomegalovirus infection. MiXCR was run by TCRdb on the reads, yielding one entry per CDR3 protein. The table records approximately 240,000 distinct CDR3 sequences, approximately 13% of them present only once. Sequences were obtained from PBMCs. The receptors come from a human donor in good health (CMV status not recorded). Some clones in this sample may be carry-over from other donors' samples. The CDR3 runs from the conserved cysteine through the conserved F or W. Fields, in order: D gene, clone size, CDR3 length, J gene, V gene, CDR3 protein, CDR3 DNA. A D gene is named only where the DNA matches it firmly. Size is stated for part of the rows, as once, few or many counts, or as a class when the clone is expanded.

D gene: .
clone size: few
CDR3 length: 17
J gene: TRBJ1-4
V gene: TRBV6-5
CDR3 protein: CASSYSGVVTRNEKLFF
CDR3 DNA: TGTGCCAGCAGTTACTCGGGGGTAGTAACCCGGAATGAAAAACTGTTTTTT

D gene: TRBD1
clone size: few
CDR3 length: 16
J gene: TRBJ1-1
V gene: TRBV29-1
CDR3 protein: CSVYRQGRTVNTEAFF
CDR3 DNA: TGCAGCGTTTACAGACAGGGACGGACCGTGAACACTGAAGCTTTCTTT

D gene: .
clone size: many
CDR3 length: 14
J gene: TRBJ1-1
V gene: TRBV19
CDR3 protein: CASSIVYRNTEAFF
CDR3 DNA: TGTGCCAGTAGTATAGTCTACAGGAACACTGAAGCTTTCTTT

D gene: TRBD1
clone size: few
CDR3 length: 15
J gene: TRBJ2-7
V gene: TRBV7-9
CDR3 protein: CASSPPGQEIYEQYF
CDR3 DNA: TGTGCCAGCAGCCCCCCGGGACAGGAGATCTACGAGCAGTACTTC

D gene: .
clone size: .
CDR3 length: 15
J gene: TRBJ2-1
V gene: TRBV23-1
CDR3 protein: CASSRETREGTEQFF
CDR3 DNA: TGCGCCAGCAGTCGAGAGACTAGGGAAGGCACTGAGCAGTTCTTC

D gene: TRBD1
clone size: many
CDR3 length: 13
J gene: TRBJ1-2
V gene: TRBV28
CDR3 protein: CASSRDRAYGYTF
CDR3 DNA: TGTGCCAGCAGTCGGGACAGGGCTTATGGCTACACCTTC

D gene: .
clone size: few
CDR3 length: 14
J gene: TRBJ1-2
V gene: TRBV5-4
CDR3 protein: CASSLRADLYGYTF
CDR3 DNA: TGTGCCAGCAGCTTGAGGGCGGACCTCTATGGCTACACCTTC

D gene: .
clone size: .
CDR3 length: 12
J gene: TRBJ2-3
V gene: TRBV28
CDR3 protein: CASRGLAYTQYF
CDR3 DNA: TGTGCCAGCAGGGGACTTGCTTATACGCAGTATTTT

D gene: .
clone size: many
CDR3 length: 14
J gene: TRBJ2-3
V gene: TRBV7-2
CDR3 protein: CASSSSGAGDTQYF
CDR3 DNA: TGTGCCAGCAGCTCCTCTGGGGCGGGGGATACGCAGTATTTT

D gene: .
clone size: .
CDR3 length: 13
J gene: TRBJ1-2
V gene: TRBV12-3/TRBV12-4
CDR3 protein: CASRRGTNYGYTF
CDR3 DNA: TGTGCCAGCAGGCGCGGAACTAACTATGGCTACACCTTC

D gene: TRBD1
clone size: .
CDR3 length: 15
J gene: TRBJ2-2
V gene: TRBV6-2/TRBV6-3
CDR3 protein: CASRDTDRSGGELFF
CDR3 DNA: TGTGCCAGCAGGGATACGGACAGGTCCGGCGGGGAGCTGTTTTTT

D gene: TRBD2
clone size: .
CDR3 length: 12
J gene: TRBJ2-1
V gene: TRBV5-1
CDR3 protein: CASTLGGNEQFF
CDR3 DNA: TGCGCCAGCACCCTCGGGGGGAATGAGCAGTTCTTC

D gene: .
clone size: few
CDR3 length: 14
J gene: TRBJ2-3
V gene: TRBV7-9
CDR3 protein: CASSLGTGTDTQYF
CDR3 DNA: TGTGCCAGCAGCTTAGGTACGGGCACAGATACGCAGTATTTT

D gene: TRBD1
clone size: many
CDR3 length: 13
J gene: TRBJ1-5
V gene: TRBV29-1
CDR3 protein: CSVSGTDNQPQHF
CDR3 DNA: TGCAGCGTCTCCGGGACAGACAATCAGCCCCAGCATTTT

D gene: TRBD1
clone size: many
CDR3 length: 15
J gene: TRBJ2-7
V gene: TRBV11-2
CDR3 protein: CASSLGGSGGHEQYF
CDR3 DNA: TGTGCCAGCAGCTTAGGTGGGTCAGGGGGCCACGAGCAGTACTTC

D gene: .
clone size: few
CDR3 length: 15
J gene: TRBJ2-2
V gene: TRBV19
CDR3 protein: CASRLKQGYTGELFF
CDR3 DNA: TGTGCCAGTAGGCTGAAACAGGGCTACACCGGGGAGCTGTTTTTT

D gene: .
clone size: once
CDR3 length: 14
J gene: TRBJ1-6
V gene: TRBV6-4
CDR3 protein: CASSVGGYNSPLHF
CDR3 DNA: TGTGCCAGCAGTGTTGGGGGGTACAATTCACCCCTCCACTTT

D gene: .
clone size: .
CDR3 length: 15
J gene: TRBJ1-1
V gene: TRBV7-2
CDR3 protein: CASSLNPPGPTEAFF
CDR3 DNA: TGTGCCAGCAGCTTAAATCCCCCAGGGCCCACTGAAGCTTTCTTT

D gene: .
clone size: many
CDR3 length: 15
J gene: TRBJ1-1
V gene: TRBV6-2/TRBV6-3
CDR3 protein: CASSYAGQFNTEAFF
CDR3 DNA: TGTGCCAGCAGTTACGCGGGACAATTTAACACTGAAGCTTTCTTT

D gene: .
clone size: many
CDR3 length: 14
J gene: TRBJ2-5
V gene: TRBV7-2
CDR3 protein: CASSLPGAEETQYF
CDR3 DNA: TGTGCCAGCAGCTTACCGGGCGCAGAAGAGACCCAGTACTTC

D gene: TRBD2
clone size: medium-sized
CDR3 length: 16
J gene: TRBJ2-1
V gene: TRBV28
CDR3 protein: CASSPTLGLAGGAQFF
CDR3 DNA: TGTGCCAGCAGTCCAACCCTGGGACTAGCGGGAGGTGCTCAGTTCTTC

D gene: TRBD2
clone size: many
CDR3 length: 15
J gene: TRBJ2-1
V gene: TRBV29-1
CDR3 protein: CSVGSSGRAGNEQFF
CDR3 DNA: TGCAGCGTAGGATCTAGCGGGAGAGCTGGCAATGAGCAGTTCTTC